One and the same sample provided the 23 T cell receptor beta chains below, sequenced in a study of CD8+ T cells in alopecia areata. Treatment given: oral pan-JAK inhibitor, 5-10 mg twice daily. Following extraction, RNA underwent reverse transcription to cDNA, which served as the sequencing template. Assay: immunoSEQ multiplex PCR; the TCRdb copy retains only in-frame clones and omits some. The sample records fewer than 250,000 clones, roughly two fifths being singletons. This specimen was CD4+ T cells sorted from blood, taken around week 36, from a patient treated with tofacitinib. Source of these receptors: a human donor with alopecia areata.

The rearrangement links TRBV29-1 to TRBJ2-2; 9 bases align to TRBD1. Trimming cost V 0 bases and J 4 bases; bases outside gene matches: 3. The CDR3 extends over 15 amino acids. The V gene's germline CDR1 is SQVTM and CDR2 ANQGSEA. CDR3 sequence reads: CSVEDRDRVTGELFF. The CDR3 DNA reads TGCAGCGTTGAAGACCGGGACAGGGTCACCGGGGAGCTGTTTTTT.

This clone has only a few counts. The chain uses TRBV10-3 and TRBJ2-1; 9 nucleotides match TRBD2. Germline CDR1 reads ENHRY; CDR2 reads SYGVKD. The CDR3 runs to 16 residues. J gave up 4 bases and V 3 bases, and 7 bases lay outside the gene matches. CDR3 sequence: CAISDPTSGQYNEQFF. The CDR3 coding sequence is TGTGCCATCAGTGACCCGACTAGCGGCCAATACAATGAGCAGTTCTTC.

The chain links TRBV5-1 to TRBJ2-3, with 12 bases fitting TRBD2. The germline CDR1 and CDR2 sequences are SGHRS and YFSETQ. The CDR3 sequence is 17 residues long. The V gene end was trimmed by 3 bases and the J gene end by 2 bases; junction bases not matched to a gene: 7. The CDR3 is CASSSGRTSGNTDTQYF. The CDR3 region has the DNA TGCGCCAGCAGCTCCGGAAGGACTAGCGGGAACACAGATACGCAGTATTTT. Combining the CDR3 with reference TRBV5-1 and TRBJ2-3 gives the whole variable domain KAGVTQTPRYLIKTRGQQVTLSCSPISGHRSVSWYQQTPGQGLQFLFEYFSETQRNKGNFPGRFSGRQFSNSRSEMNVSTLELGDSALYLCASSSGRTSGNTDTQYFGPGTRLTVL.

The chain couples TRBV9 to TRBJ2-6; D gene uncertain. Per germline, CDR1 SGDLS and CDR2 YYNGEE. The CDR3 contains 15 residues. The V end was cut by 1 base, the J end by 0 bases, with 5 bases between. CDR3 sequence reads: CASSVPGSGANVLTF. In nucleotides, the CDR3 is TGTGCCAGCAGCGTACCCGGCTCTGGGGCCAACGTCCTGACTTTC.

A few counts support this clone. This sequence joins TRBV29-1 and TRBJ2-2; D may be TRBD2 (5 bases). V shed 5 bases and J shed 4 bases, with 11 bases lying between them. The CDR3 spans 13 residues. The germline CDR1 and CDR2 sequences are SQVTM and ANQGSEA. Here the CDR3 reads CSVTTRLTGELFF. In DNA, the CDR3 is TGCAGCGTTACCACTAGGCTCACCGGGGAGCTGTTTTTT.

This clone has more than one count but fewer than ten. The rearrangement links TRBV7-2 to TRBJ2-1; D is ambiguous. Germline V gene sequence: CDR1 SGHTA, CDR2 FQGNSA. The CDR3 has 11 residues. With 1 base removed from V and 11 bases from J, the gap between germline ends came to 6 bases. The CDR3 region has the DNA TGTGCCAGCAGCTTAGACGTAAAGCAGTTCTTC. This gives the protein CASSLDVKQFF.

CDR3 protein: CATSRDRLPNNEQFF. CDR3 in DNA: TGTGCCACCAGCAGAGATCGCTTACCCAACAATGAGCAGTTCTTC. The rearrangement uses TRBV15 and TRBJ2-1; no definite D call. This CDR3 spans 15 amino acids. CDR1 LNHNV and CDR2 YYDKDF come from the germline V gene (reference sequence). Trimming removed 0 bases at V and 5 bases at J, with 11 bases between.

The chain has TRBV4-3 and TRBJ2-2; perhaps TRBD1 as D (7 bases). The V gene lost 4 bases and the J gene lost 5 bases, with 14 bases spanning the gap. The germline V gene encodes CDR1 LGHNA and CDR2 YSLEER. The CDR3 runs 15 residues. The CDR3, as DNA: TGCGCCAGCAGCCGCGGGACAGATGGAACCGGGGAGCTGTTTTTT. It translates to CASSRGTDGTGELFF.

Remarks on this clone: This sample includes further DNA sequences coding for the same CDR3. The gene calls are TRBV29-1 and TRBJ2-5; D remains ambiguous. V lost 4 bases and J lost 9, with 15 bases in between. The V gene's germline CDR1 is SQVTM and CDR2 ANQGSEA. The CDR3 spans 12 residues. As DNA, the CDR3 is TGCAGCGTTGCTGAAACTGAGGCCGCCCAGTACTTC. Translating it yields CSVAETEAAQYF.

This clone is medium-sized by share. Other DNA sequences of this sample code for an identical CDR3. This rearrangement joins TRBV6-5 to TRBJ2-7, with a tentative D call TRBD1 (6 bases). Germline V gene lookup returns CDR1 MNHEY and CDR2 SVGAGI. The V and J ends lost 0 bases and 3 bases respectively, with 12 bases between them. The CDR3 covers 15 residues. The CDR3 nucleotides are TGTGCCAGCAGTTACTCAAGGGACAACTACTACGAGCAGTACTTC. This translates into CASSYSRDNYYEQYF.

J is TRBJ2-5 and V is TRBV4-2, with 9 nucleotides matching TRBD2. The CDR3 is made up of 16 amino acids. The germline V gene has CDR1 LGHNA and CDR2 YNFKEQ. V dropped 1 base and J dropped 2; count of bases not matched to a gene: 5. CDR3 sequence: CASSQGASGEQETQYF. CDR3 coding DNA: TGTGCCAGCAGCCAAGGAGCTAGCGGGGAACAAGAGACCCAGTACTTC.

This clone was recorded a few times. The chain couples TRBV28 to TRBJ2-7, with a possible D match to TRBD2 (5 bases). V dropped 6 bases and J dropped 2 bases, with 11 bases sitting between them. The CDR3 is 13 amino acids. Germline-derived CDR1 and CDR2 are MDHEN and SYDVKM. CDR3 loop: CASSTDGTYEQYF. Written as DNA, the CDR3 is TGTGCCAGCAGCACCGACGGGACCTACGAGCAGTACTTC.

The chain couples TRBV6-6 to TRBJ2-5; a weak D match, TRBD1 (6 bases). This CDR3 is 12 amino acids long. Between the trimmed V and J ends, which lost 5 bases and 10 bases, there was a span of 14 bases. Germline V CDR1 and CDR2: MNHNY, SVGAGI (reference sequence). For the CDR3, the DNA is TGTGCCAGCAGTAAACAGGGAGTGGACCAGTACTTC. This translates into CASSKQGVDQYF.

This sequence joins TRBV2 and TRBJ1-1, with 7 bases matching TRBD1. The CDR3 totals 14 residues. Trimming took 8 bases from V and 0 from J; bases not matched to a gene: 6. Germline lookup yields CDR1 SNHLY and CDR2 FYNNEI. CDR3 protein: CASCPGTVNTEAFF. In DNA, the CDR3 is TGTGCCAGCTGTCCCGGGACAGTGAACACTGAAGCTTTCTTT.

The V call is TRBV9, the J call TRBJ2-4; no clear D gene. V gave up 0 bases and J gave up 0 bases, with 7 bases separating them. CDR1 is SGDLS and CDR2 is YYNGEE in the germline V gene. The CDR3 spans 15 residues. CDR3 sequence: CASSVVTGAKNIQYF. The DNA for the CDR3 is TGTGCCAGCAGCGTAGTAACGGGAGCCAAAAACATTCAGTACTTC.

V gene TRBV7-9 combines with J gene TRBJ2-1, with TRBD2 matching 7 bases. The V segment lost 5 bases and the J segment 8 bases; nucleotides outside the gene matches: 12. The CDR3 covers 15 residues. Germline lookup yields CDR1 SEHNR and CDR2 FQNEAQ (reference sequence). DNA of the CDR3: TGTGCCAGCAGCCCTGGTATGAGCGGGAACCATGAGCAGTTCTTC. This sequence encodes CASSPGMSGNHEQFF.

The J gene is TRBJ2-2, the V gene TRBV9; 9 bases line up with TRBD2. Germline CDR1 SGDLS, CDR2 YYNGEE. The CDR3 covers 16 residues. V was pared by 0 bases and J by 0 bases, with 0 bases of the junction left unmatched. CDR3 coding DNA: TGTGCCAGCAGCGTAGCTAGCGGGGCGAACACCGGGGAGCTGTTTTTT. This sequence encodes CASSVASGANTGELFF.

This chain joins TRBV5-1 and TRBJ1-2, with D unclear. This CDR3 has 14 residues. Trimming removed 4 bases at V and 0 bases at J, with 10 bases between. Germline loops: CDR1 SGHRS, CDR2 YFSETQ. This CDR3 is CASSPLGANYGYTF. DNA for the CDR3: TGCGCCAGCAGCCCTCTTGGAGCTAACTATGGCTACACCTTC.

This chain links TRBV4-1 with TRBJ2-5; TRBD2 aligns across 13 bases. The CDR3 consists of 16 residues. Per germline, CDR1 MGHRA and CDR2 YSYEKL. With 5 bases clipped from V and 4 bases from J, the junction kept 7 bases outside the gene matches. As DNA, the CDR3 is TGCGCCAGCAGCTCAACTAGCGGGAGGGCCTTAGAGACCCAGTACTTC. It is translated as CASSSTSGRALETQYF.

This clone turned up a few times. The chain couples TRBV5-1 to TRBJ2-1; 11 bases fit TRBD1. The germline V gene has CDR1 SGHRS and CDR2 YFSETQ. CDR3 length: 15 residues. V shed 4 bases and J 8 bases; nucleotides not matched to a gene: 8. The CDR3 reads CASSPGGTGGDEQFF. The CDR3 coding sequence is TGCGCCAGCAGCCCGGGAGGGACAGGGGGAGATGAGCAGTTCTTC.

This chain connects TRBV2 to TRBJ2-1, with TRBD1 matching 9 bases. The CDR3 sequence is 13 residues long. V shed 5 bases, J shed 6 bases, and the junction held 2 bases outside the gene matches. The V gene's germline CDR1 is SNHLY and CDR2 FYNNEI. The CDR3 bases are TGTGCCAGCAGTCGGGACAGGGTCAATGAGCAGTTCTTC. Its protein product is CASSRDRVNEQFF.

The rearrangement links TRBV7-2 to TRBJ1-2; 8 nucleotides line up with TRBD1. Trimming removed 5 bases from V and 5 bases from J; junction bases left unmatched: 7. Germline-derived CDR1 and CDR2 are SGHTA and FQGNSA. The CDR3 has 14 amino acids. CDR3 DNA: TGTGCCAGCAGCCCAGGGACAGGTGTTTATGGCTACACCTTC. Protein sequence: CASSPGTGVYGYTF.

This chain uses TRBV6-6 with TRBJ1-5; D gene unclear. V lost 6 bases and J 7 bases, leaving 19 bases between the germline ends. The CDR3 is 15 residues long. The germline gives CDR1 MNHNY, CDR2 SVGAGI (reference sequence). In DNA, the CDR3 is TGTGCCAGCAGGTTCGAGGACGGAGCCTCCCAGCCCCAGCATTTT. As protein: CASRFEDGASQPQHF.